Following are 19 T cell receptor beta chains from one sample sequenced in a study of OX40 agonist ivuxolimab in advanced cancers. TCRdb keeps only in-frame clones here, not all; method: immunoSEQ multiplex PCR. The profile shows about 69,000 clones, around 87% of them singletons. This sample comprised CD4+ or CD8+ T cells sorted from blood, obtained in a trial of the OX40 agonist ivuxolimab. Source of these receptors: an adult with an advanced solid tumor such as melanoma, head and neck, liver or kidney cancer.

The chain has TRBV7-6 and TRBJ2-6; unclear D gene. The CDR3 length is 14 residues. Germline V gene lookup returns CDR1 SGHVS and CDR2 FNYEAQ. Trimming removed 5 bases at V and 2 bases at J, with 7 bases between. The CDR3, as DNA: TGTGCCAGCAGCCCCTTAGCTGGGGCCAACGTCCTGACTTTC. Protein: CASSPLAGANVLTF. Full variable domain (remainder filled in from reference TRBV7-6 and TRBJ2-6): GAGVSQSPRYKVTKRGQDVALRCDPISGHVSLYWYRQALGQGPEFLTYFNYEAQQDKSGLPNDRFSAERPEGSISTLTIQRTEQRDSAMYRCASSPLAGANVLTFGAGSRLTVL.

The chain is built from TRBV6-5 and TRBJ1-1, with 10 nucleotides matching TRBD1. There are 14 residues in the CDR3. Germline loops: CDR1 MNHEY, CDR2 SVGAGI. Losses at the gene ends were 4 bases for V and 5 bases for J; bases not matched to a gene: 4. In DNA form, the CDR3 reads TGTGCCAGCAGTTGGACAGGGGGAAAAACTGAAGCTTTCTTT. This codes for CASSWTGGKTEAFF.

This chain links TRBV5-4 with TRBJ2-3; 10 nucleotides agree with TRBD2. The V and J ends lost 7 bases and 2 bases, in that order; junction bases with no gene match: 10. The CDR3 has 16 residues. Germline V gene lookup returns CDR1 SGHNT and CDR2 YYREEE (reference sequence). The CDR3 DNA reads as TGTGCCAGCTCCCCTACCGGGACTAGCGACACAGATACGCAGTATTTT. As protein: CASSPTGTSDTDTQYF.

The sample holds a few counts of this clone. The DNA for the CDR3 is TGTGCCAGCAGCTTACTGAGCGACGAGCAGTACTTC. This gives the protein CASSLLSDEQYF. The chain is built from TRBV7-9 and TRBJ2-7; D not resolved. V was shortened by 2 bases and J by 5 bases, with 7 bases between the two germline ends. Germline-derived CDR1 and CDR2 are SEHNR and FQNEAQ (reference sequence). The CDR3 has 12 residues.

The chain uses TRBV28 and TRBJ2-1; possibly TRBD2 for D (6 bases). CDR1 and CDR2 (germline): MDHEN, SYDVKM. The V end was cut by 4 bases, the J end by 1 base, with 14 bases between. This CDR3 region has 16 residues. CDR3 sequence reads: CASSYGGIGSYNEQFF. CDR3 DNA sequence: TGTGCCAGCAGTTACGGCGGGATAGGGTCCTACAATGAGCAGTTCTTC.

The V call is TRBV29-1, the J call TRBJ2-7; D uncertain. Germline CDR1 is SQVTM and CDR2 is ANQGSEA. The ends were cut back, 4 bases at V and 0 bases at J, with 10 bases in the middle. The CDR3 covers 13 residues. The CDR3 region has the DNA TGCAGCGTTGGTGTCAGTGACTCCTACGAGCAGTACTTC. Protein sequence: CSVGVSDSYEQYF.

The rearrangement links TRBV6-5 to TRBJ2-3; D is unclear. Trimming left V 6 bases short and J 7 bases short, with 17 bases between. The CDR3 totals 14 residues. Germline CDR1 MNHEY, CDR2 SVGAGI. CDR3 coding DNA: TGTGCCAGCAGCCCCTTTTCCAGACCTCATACGCAGTATTTT. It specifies CASSPFSRPHTQYF.

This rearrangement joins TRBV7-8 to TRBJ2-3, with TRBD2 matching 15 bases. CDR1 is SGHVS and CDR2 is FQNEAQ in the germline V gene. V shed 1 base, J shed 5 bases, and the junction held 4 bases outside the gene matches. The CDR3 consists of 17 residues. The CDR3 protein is CASSLVGGLAGGDTQYF. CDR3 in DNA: TGTGCCAGCAGCTTAGTTGGGGGACTAGCGGGGGGAGATACGCAGTATTTT.

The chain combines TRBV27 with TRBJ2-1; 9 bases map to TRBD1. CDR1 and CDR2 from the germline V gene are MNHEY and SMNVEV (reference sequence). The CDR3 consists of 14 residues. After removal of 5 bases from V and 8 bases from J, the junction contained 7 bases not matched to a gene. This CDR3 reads CASSPRDRVYEQFF. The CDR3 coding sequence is TGTGCCAGCAGTCCGAGGGACAGGGTCTATGAGCAGTTCTTC.

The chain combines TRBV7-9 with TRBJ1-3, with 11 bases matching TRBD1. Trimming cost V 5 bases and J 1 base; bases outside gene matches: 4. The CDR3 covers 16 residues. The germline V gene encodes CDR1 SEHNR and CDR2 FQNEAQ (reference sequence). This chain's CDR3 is CASSPGQGASGNTIYF. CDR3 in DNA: TGTGCCAGCAGCCCCGGACAGGGGGCTTCTGGAAACACCATATATTTT.

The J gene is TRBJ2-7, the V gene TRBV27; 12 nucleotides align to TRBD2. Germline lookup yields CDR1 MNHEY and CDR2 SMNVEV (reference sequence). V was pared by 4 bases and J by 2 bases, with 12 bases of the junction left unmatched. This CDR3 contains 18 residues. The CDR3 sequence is CASSSLLAGGPPTYEQYF. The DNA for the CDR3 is TGTGCCAGCAGTTCCCTACTAGCGGGGGGCCCCCCCACCTACGAGCAGTACTTC.

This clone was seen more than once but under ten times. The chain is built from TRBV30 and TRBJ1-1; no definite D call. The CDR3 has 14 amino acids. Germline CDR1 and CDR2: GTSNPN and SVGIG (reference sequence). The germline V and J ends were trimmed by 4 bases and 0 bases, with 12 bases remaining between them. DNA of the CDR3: TGTGCCTGGATCCTTCTTGGTCTGAACACTGAAGCTTTCTTT. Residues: CAWILLGLNTEAFF. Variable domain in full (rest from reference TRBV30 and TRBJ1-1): SQTIHQWPATLVQPVGSPLSLECTVEGTSNPNLYWYRQAAGRGLQLLFYSVGIGQISSEVPQNLSASRPQDRQFILSSKKLLLSDSGFYLCAWILLGLNTEAFFGQGTRLTVV.

CDR3 nucleotides: TGTGCCAGCAGCCCTTCAGGTGAGCAGTTCTTC. Translation gives CASSPSGEQFF. The chain is built from TRBV2 and TRBJ2-1; D is uncertain. Germline values: CDR1 SNHLY, CDR2 FYNNEI. CDR3 length: 11 amino acids. V lost 6 bases and J 9 bases, leaving 9 bases between the germline ends.

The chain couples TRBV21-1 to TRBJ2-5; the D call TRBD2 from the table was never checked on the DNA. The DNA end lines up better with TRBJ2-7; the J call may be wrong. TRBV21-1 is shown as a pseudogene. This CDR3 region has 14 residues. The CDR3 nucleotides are TGTGCCAGCAGTCCGGGACTAGCGGCCTACGAGCAGTACTTC. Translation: CASSPGLAAYEQYF.

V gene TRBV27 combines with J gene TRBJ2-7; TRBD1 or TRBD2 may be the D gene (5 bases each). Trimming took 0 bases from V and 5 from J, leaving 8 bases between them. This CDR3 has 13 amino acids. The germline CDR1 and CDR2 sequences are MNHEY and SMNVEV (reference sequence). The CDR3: CASSLSEGNEQYF. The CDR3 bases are TGTGCCAGCAGTTTATCTGAGGGGAACGAGCAGTACTTC.

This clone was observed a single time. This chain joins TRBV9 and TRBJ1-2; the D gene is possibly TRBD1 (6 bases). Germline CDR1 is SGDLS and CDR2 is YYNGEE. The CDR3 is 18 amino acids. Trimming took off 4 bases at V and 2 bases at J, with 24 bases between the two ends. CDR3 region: CASSPSWTDADPNYGYTF. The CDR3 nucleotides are TGTGCCAGCAGCCCCAGCTGGACAGATGCAGACCCAAACTATGGCTACACCTTC.

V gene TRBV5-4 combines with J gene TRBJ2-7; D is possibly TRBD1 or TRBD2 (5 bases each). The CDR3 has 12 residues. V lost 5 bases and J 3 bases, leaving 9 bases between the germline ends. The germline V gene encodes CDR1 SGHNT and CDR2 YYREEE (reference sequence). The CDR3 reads CASRGDSYEQYF. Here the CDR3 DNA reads TGTGCCAGCAGGGGAGACAGCTACGAGCAGTACTTC.

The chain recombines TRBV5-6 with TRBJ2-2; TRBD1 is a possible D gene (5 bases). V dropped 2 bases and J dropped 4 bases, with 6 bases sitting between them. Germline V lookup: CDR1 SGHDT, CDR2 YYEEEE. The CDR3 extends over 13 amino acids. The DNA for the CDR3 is TGTGCCAGCAGCTTAGGGGTCACCGGGGAGCTGTTTTTT. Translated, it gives CASSLGVTGELFF.

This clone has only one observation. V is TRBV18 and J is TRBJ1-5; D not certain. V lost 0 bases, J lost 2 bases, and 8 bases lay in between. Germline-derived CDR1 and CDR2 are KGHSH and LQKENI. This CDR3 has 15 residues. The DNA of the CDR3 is TGTGCCAGCTCACCACCGGGCGGACGCAATCAGCCCCAGCATTTT. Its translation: CASSPPGGRNQPQHF.